This T cell receptor beta chain was identified during a study of blood T cell repertoires in COVID-19. J lost 4 bases, V lost 5 bases, and 5 bases had no gene match. The CDR3 extends over 13 amino acids. Germline V lookup: CDR1 MDHEN, CDR2 SYDVKM. Sequenced by immunoSEQ multiplex PCR; TCRdb stores in-frame clones only, minus some. The sample shows 110,000 or so clones, approximately 90% of them seen only once. This clone was counted a single time. This chain connects TRBV28 to TRBJ2-7, with 7 bases that match TRBD1. The sequenced material came from peripheral blood. The clonotype comes from a woman aged 70-85 years who had recovered from COVID-19. CDR3 in amino acids: CASSVPRGYEQYF. In nucleotides, the CDR3 is TGTGCCAGCAGTGTCCCCAGGGGGTACGAGCAGTACTTC.